This paragraph reports one TCR beta chain. This sample stems from a study of OX40 agonist ivuxolimab in advanced cancers. TCRdb keeps only in-frame clones here, not all; method: immunoSEQ multiplex PCR. The sample carries about 82,000 clones, over 75% recorded once. The CDR3 has 15 residues. V shed 5 bases and J shed 0 bases, with 15 bases lying between them. Germline lookup yields CDR1 SGHRS and CDR2 YFSETQ. The material sequenced was CD4+ or CD8+ T cells sorted from blood, taken in a trial of the OX40 agonist ivuxolimab. The sequence was obtained from an adult with an advanced solid tumor such as melanoma, head and neck, liver or kidney cancer. The chain uses TRBV5-1 and TRBJ2-7; maybe TRBD1 (5 bases). CDR3 sequence reads: CASRIGDSPSYEQYF. CDR3 coding DNA: TGCGCCAGCAGGATTGGCGACAGCCCCTCCTACGAGCAGTACTTC.